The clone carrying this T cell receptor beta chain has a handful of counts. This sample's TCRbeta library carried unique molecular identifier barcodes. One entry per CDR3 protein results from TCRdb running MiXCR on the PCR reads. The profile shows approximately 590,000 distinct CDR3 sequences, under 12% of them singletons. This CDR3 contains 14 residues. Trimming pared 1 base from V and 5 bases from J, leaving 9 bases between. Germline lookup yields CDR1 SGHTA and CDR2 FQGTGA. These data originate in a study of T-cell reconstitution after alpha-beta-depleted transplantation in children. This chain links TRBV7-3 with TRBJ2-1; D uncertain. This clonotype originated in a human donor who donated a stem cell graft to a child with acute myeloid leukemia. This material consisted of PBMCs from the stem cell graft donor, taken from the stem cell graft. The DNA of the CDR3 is TGTGCCAGCAGCTTAATGGACCGAAACAATGAGCAGTTCTTC. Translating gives CASSLMDRNNEQFF.